Following are 25 T cell receptor beta chains from one sample sequenced in a study of post-analysis software for immune sequencing data. Study results and caveats: Comparison of patients with controls showed five TRBV segments more frequent in patients, TRBV5-6, TRBV5-1 and TRBV20-1 among them.

Unique molecular identifiers tagged the TCR beta cDNA libraries. Each CDR3 protein is one row after TCRdb ran MiXCR on the PCR reads. The sample has 650,000 to 900,000 distinct CDR3 sequences, about half seen once; the top ten hold 4.9%. Their antigens remain unidentified. Sequencing input: blood. These receptors came from a girl between 5 and 17 years old with multiple sclerosis.

This chain joins TRBV4-2 and TRBJ2-1; D gene ambiguous. The assigned J gene may be wrong: the sequence end matches TRBJ2-7 better. The CDR3 covers 12 residues. CDR1 and CDR2 from the germline V gene are LGHNA and YNFKEQ. The CDR3 DNA reads as TGTGCCAGCAGCCAAGATCGAACGGAGCAGTACTTC. This gives the protein CASSQDRTEQYF.

This chain connects TRBV12-3 or TRBV12-4 to TRBJ2-2; TRBD2 agrees at 7 bases. V gave up 6 bases and J gave up 6 bases; unmatched junction bases: 13. The CDR3 has 16 residues. CDR3 nucleotide sequence: TGTGCCAGCAGGGAATCCACCGGGGGGTATTCCGGGGAGCTGTTTTTT. It encodes CASRESTGGYSGELFF.

This clonotype was found a few times. J is TRBJ2-7 and V is TRBV28; TRBD2 matches at 14 bases. This CDR3 spans 15 amino acids. V gave up 7 bases and J gave up 6 bases; unmatched junction bases: 8. The germline V gene encodes CDR1 MDHEN and CDR2 SYDVKM. CDR3 nucleotides: TGTGCCAGCATCGCCGGGACTAGCGGGAGAGGCGAGCAGTACTTC. Protein sequence: CASIAGTSGRGEQYF. Looking up the rest from reference TRBV28 and TRBJ2-7 gives the full variable domain: DVKVTQSSRYLVKRTGEKVFLECVQDMDHENMFWYRQDPGLGLRLIYFSYDVKMKEKGDIPEGYSVSREKKERFSLILESASTNQTSMYLCASIAGTSGRGEQYFGPGTRLTVT.

The chain has TRBV6-2 or TRBV6-3 and TRBJ1-1; D gene uncertain. The CDR3 runs 14 residues. The V gene lost 1 base and the J gene lost 4 bases, with 10 bases spanning the gap. Germline CDR1 MNHEY, CDR2 SVGEGT. CDR3 nucleotide sequence: TGTGCCAGCAGTTACTGGGGAGGAGGCACTGAAGCTTTCTTT. This sequence encodes CASSYWGGGTEAFF.

The CDR3 protein is CASSVGGQGGDGQFF. CDR3 coding DNA: TGTGCCAGCAGCGTAGGCGGACAGGGGGGGGATGGGCAGTTCTTC. This chain connects TRBV2 to TRBJ2-1; 10 bases fit TRBD1. V was clipped by 6 bases and J by 12 bases; unmatched bases: 14. Germline lookup yields CDR1 SNHLY and CDR2 FYNNEI. The CDR3 is made up of 15 amino acids.

This sequence joins TRBV5-6 and TRBJ1-2, with unresolved D. V was cut by 9 bases and J by 5 bases, with 17 bases left in between. CDR3 length: 13 residues. Germline-derived CDR1 and CDR2 are SGHDT and YYEEEE. The CDR3 coding sequence is TGTGCCACCCGGGGTGGTGCGACTTATGGCTACACCTTC. Protein: CATRGGATYGYTF.

The chain employs TRBV3-1 and TRBJ2-1, with 9 bases lining up with TRBD2. V dropped 4 bases and J dropped 6; count of bases not matched to a gene: 7. The CDR3 totals 15 residues. Looked up from germline, CDR1 is LGHDT and CDR2 is YNNKEL (reference sequence). The CDR3 coding sequence is TGTGCCAGCAGCCTTAGCGGGAGCATTCGCAATGAGCAGTTCTTC. Protein sequence: CASSLSGSIRNEQFF.

The chain links TRBV6-6 to TRBJ1-4; tentative D call: TRBD1 (6 bases). V shed 3 bases and J shed 8 bases, with 10 bases lying between them. CDR1 is MNHNY and CDR2 is SVGAGI in the germline V gene (reference sequence). The CDR3 sequence is 13 residues long. CDR3 nucleotides: TGTGCCAGCAGTTATATCGGGGGCGAAAAACTGTTTTTT. This translates into CASSYIGGEKLFF.

The chain uses TRBV15 and TRBJ2-1; D possibly corresponds to TRBD1 (5 bases). Looked up from germline, CDR1 is LNHNV and CDR2 is YYDKDF (reference sequence). Trimming cost V 0 bases and J 6 bases, with 9 bases left between them. The CDR3 covers 14 residues. CDR3 region: CATSRDQGSNEQFF. The CDR3 DNA reads TGTGCCACCAGCAGAGATCAGGGTAGCAATGAGCAGTTCTTC.

The sample holds a few counts of this clonotype. The genes are TRBV6-6 and TRBJ1-2, with D possibly TRBD1 on 6 matching bases. V was cut by 8 bases and J by 0 bases, with 13 bases left in between. The germline V gene encodes CDR1 MNHNY and CDR2 SVGAGI (reference sequence). The CDR3 sequence is 14 residues long. The CDR3 sequence is CASRSRGANYGYTF. For the CDR3, the DNA is TGTGCCAGCCGCTCGAGGGGGGCTAACTATGGCTACACCTTC.

The table lists this clonotype with a count of one. The gene calls are TRBV2 and TRBJ2-5; TRBD2 might be the D (6 bases). Trimming took 6 bases from V and 5 from J, leaving 31 bases between them. The CDR3 consists of 19 residues. From germline, CDR1 is SNHLY and CDR2 FYNNEI. The CDR3, as DNA: TGTGCCAGCAGGGACCCGGTAACTAGCTCTTCCCTCCCAGGGGAGACCCAGTACTTC. Its protein is CASRDPVTSSSLPGETQYF.

This clonotype was detected a few times. The V and J genes are TRBV5-6 and TRBJ2-3, with unresolved D. Germline CDR1 and CDR2: SGHDT and YYEEEE. The V gene lost 1 base and the J gene lost 2 bases, with 8 bases spanning the gap. The CDR3 is made up of 14 amino acids. This chain's CDR3 is CASSLSSNTDTQYF. CDR3 in DNA: TGTGCCAGCAGCTTGTCCTCGAACACAGATACGCAGTATTTT. Based on the CDR3 plus reference TRBV5-6 and TRBJ2-3, the full variable domain is DAGVTQSPTHLIKTRGQQVTLRCSPKSGHDTVSWYQQALGQGPQFIFQYYEEEERQRGNFPDRFSGHQFPNYSSELNVNALLLGDSALYLCASSLSSNTDTQYFGPGTRLTVL.

This sequence joins TRBV28 and TRBJ2-7; 8 nucleotides align to TRBD2. Trimming removed 6 bases from V and 3 bases from J; junction bases left unmatched: 4. The CDR3 runs to 13 residues. Germline CDR1 is MDHEN and CDR2 is SYDVKM. CDR3 sequence: CASRSGSGYEQYF. The CDR3 DNA sequence: TGTGCCAGCAGAAGCGGGAGTGGCTACGAGCAGTACTTC.

The CDR3, as DNA: TGTGCCATCAGCCCGGGGCTAGCTTCAGATACGCAGTATTTT. Its translation is CAISPGLASDTQYF. The chain employs TRBV10-3 and TRBJ2-3, with D perhaps TRBD1 or TRBD2 (5 bases each). CDR1 is ENHRY and CDR2 is SYGVKD in the germline V gene. Trimming took 6 bases from V and 4 from J, leaving 14 bases between them. The CDR3 totals 14 residues.

The V gene is TRBV20-1, the J gene TRBJ2-7; D is possibly TRBD1 or TRBD2 (5 bases each). The germline V and J ends were trimmed by 1 base and 2 bases, with 12 bases remaining between them. The CDR3 extends over 14 amino acids. Germline loops: CDR1 DFQATT, CDR2 SNEGSKA (reference sequence). Here the CDR3 reads CSARVDGTAYEQYF. The CDR3 nucleotides are TGCAGTGCTAGAGTGGACGGGACCGCCTACGAGCAGTACTTC.

The chain has TRBV11-2 and TRBJ1-5; D ambiguous. Germline V gene data show CDR1 as SGHAT and CDR2 as FQNNGV. Trimming took off 5 bases at V and 2 bases at J, with 10 bases between the two ends. This CDR3 is built from 14 residues. Here the CDR3 reads CASSRGYGNQPQHF. The DNA for the CDR3 is TGTGCCAGCAGCAGAGGGTACGGCAATCAGCCCCAGCATTTT.

This chain uses TRBV9 with TRBJ1-5; D is unresolved. The V and J ends lost 0 bases and 8 bases respectively, with 12 bases between them. This CDR3 is built from 14 residues. Looked up from germline, CDR1 is SGDLS and CDR2 is YYNGEE. DNA of the CDR3: TGTGCCAGCAGCGTAGCGGCATCGAGGGAGCCCCAGCATTTT. This translates into CASSVAASREPQHF.

This rearrangement joins TRBV12-3 or TRBV12-4 to TRBJ1-2, with unresolved D. The CDR3 is made up of 14 amino acids. Trimming removed 6 bases at V and 6 bases at J, with 17 bases between. This CDR3 is CASRSQRARDGYTF. The CDR3 DNA reads TGTGCCAGCAGGTCACAGCGGGCTAGAGATGGCTACACCTTC.

There are many counts of this clonotype. The chain couples TRBV4-1 to TRBJ2-7, with 11 bases fitting TRBD2. The germline CDR1 and CDR2 sequences are MGHRA and YSYEKL. With 4 bases clipped from V and 2 bases from J, the junction kept 4 bases outside the gene matches. The CDR3 has 15 residues. The CDR3 DNA reads TGCGCCAGCAGCCCGCTAGCGGGAGGCCCCTACGAGCAGTACTTC. It is translated as CASSPLAGGPYEQYF.

This sequence joins TRBV6-6 and TRBJ2-7, with D uncertain. The V end was cut by 2 bases, the J end by 10 bases, with 18 bases between. Germline V CDR1 and CDR2: MNHNY, SVGAGI (reference sequence). The CDR3 sequence is 14 residues long. The CDR3 nucleotides are TGTGCCAGCAGTTACCGGGCATGGCAAGAGGCCCAGTACTTC. Encoded protein: CASSYRAWQEAQYF.

Comment on this clonotype: Mismatch with germline at one junction end may stem from a read error. This chain connects TRBV10-2 to TRBJ2-7; no definite D call. This CDR3 region has 14 residues. CDR1 WSHSY and CDR2 SAAADI come from the germline V gene. In DNA form, the CDR3 reads TGCGCCAGCCGTGAGGCAGGAAGCTCCTACGAGCAGTACTTC. Encoded protein: CASREAGSSYEQYF.

The CDR3 reads CSARDPGGLEQFF. The CDR3, as DNA: TGCAGTGCTAGAGATCCGGGGGGGCTTGAGCAGTTCTTC. V usage is TRBV20-1 and J usage is TRBJ2-1; 8 bases line up with TRBD2. Germline V gene lookup returns CDR1 DFQATT and CDR2 SNEGSKA (reference sequence). V lost 0 bases to trimming and J lost 9 bases; unmatched junction nucleotides: 4. This CDR3 contains 13 residues.

The rearrangement uses TRBV6-1 and TRBJ2-3, with D possibly being TRBD2 (5 bases). This CDR3 contains 14 residues. Germline V CDR1 and CDR2: MNHNS, SASEGT. V lost 7 bases and J 3 bases, leaving 14 bases between the germline ends. CDR3 nucleotide sequence: TGTGCCAGCACGCCTGGTTTAGCGACAGATACGCAGTATTTT. Translating it yields CASTPGLATDTQYF.

CDR3 sequence (DNA): TGCAGTGCTAGAGATCCGGGCGGGAGAGTGTCCTACAATGAGCAGTTCTTC. Translated, it gives CSARDPGGRVSYNEQFF. The chain uses TRBV20-1 and TRBJ2-1; 7 bases are a match to TRBD2. Trimming at V came to 0 bases and at J to 1 base, leaving 9 bases not matched to a gene. This CDR3 region has 17 residues. Germline V CDR1 and CDR2: DFQATT, SNEGSKA (reference sequence).

This clonotype has just one count. The rearrangement joins TRBV7-2 to TRBJ2-7; D is perhaps TRBD2 (6 bases). The V end was cut by 5 bases, the J end by 3 bases, with 17 bases between. CDR3 size: 15 residues. The germline V gene encodes CDR1 SGHTA and CDR2 FQGNSA. As DNA, the CDR3 is TGTGCCAGCAGCCAAAGTGGGGGGTCGGGCTACGAGCAGTACTTC. Amino acids: CASSQSGGSGYEQYF.